What follows are 26 T cell receptor beta chains derived from one specimen sequenced in a study of vaccination and CD4 T cells after COVID-19. At the Johns Hopkins FTIC core, DNA taken from cultured CD4+ T cells was sequenced by way of the Oncomine TCR Beta short-read assay. TCRdb processed the PCR reads anew with MiXCR; each CDR3 protein has one entry. The table lists roughly 25,000 distinct CDR3 sequences, 45% to 65% of them singletons, with about 3% in the top ten. No antigen has been identified for these receptors. Treatment noted: roughly 10-day PBMC culture with coronavirus spike peptide pools or control peptides (ViraFEST assay). Material: CD4+ T cells from blood, cultured in vitro. All receptors derive from a human donor who had recovered from COVID-19.

The chain joins TRBV28 to TRBJ1-2; 10 bases are shared with TRBD1. The J segment lost 7 bases and the V segment lost 7 bases, leaving 12 bases of the junction unmatched. Germline CDR1 and CDR2: MDHEN and SYDVKM. The CDR3 is made up of 15 amino acids. In DNA, the CDR3 is TGTGCCAGCATCAAGCAGGACAGGGGGAGGAGTGGCTACACCTTC. Translating gives CASIKQDRGRSGYTF.

The sample holds one count of this clonotype. The chain combines TRBV2 with TRBJ1-1; D not certain. The CDR3 is 13 amino acids. V shed 4 bases and J shed 1 base, with 7 bases lying between them. CDR1 and CDR2 (germline): SNHLY, FYNNEI. Here the CDR3 DNA reads TGTGCCAGCAGTGGGCAGAGGAACACTGAAGCTTTCTTT. Translated, it gives CASSGQRNTEAFF.

V and J are TRBV6-5 and TRBJ1-2; TRBD1 matches 8 bases. V shed 2 bases and J 4 bases; nucleotides not matched to a gene: 6. This CDR3 has 15 residues. Per the germline V gene, CDR1 is MNHEY and CDR2 is SVGAGI. The chain's CDR3 is CASSYHTGGSYGYTF. DNA of the CDR3: TGTGCCAGCAGTTACCACACAGGGGGTAGCTATGGCTACACCTTC.

This clonotype has just a few counts. The gene calls are TRBV5-1 and TRBJ2-1; D remains ambiguous. Per germline, CDR1 SGHRS and CDR2 YFSETQ. CDR3 length: 13 residues. The germline V and J ends were trimmed by 0 bases and 1 base, with 2 bases remaining between them. CDR3 residues: CASSLVSYNEQFF. The CDR3 DNA follows: TGCGCCAGCAGCTTGGTATCCTACAATGAGCAGTTCTTC. Supplemented by reference TRBV5-1 and TRBJ2-1, the full variable domain reads KAGVTQTPRYLIKTRGQQVTLSCSPISGHRSVSWYQQTPGQGLQFLFEYFSETQRNKGNFPGRFSGRQFSNSRSEMNVSTLELGDSALYLCASSLVSYNEQFFGPGTRLTVL.

The genes are TRBV6-4 and TRBJ1-2, with 7 positions matching TRBD1. The length of the CDR3 is 13 residues. Trimming took 5 bases from V and 0 from J; bases not matched to a gene: 0. The germline V gene has CDR1 MRHNA and CDR2 SNTAGT. The CDR3 loop reads CASSRGPNYGYTF. The CDR3 DNA reads as TGTGCCAGCAGTAGGGGGCCTAACTATGGCTACACCTTC.

The chain employs TRBV14 and TRBJ2-7; 7 bases fit TRBD1. This CDR3 is 13 amino acids long. Germline V gene lookup returns CDR1 SGHDN and CDR2 FVKESK. V lost 4 bases and J lost 2; bases outside the gene matches: 2. The CDR3 reads CASSLGTAYEQYF. Here the CDR3 DNA reads TGTGCCAGCAGCCTCGGGACAGCCTACGAGCAGTACTTC.

V gene TRBV6-2 or TRBV6-3 combines with J gene TRBJ1-2; no firm D call. Germline CDR1 is MNHEY and CDR2 is SVGEGT. V was clipped by 6 bases and J by 3 bases, with 11 bases between them. The CDR3 runs 13 residues. In DNA form, the CDR3 reads TGTGCCAGCAGCCCGACCCGGGACTATGGCTACACCTTC. Its translation is CASSPTRDYGYTF.

The chain has TRBV15 and TRBJ2-3; 7 nucleotides line up with TRBD1. The V gene end was trimmed by 3 bases and the J gene end by 1 base; junction bases not matched to a gene: 4. The germline V gene has CDR1 LNHNV and CDR2 YYDKDF (reference sequence). This CDR3 comprises 15 residues. CDR3 protein: CATSSSDRGTDTQYF. In DNA, the CDR3 is TGTGCCACCAGCAGTAGTGACAGGGGCACAGATACGCAGTATTTT.

In its sample, this clonotype was seen once. The chain recombines TRBV5-1 with TRBJ1-2; D remains ambiguous. The germline V gene encodes CDR1 SGHRS and CDR2 YFSETQ. Trimming took 2 bases from V and 8 from J, leaving 7 bases between them. The CDR3 sequence is 11 residues long. This chain's CDR3 is CASSFNGGYTF. CDR3 bases: TGCGCCAGCAGCTTCAATGGGGGCTACACCTTC.

The chain uses TRBV7-9 and TRBJ2-1; D unresolved. There are 13 residues in the CDR3. Trimming removed 2 bases from V and 5 bases from J, with 7 bases in between. The germline V gene encodes CDR1 SEHNR and CDR2 FQNEAQ (reference sequence). The CDR3 nucleotides read TGTGCCAGCAGCTTATCTGGCAACAATGAGCAGTTCTTC. Translated, it gives CASSLSGNNEQFF.

This clonotype has a handful of counts. The chain combines TRBV28 with TRBJ2-5; TRBD1 matches 7 bases. J gave up 5 bases and V 4 bases, and 4 bases lay outside the gene matches. CDR3 length: 13 residues. Per germline, CDR1 MDHEN and CDR2 SYDVKM. The CDR3, as DNA: TGTGCCAGCAGTTCACAGGGGTGGGAGACCCAGTACTTC. Translating gives CASSSQGWETQYF.

The gene calls are TRBV7-2 and TRBJ2-2, with D possibly TRBD2 on 7 matching bases. CDR1 is SGHTA, CDR2 FQGNSA, per germline. This CDR3 spans 16 amino acids. V dropped 6 bases and J dropped 5 bases, with 19 bases sitting between them. CDR3 sequence (DNA): TGTGCCAGCAGTCCCTTGGGGGGGGCTCGTACCGGGGAGCTGTTTTTT. It yields the protein CASSPLGGARTGELFF. The full variable domain, completed using reference TRBV7-2 and TRBJ2-2, is GAGVSQSPSNKVTEKGKDVELRCDPISGHTALYWYRQSLGQGLEFLIYFQGNSAPDKSGLPSDRFSAERTGGSVSTLTIQRTQQEDSAVYLCASSPLGGARTGELFFGEGSRLTVL.

V gene TRBV6-1 combines with J gene TRBJ1-6, with D maybe TRBD1 (6 bases). Germline-derived CDR1 and CDR2 are MNHNS and SASEGT. Trimming left V 6 bases short and J 7 bases short, with 10 bases between. This CDR3 is built from 13 residues. CDR3 residues: CASRGGWNSPLHF. Here the CDR3 DNA reads TGTGCCAGCAGAGGGGGTTGGAATTCACCCCTCCACTTT.

This clonotype was seen a few times. J is TRBJ2-3 and V is TRBV20-1; 16 bases align to TRBD2. The V segment lost 5 bases and the J segment 5 bases; nucleotides outside the gene matches: 10. Germline V lookup: CDR1 DFQATT, CDR2 SNEGSKA (reference sequence). The CDR3 extends over 17 amino acids. In DNA, the CDR3 is TGCAGTGCTGGTCCCGGGACTAGCGGGGGGGCCGGAGATACGCAGTATTTT. Its protein product is CSAGPGTSGGAGDTQYF.

The J gene is TRBJ2-3, the V gene TRBV7-8; no clear D gene. The CDR3 covers 15 residues. V lost 0 bases to trimming and J lost 1 base, with 8 bases between them. Germline lookup yields CDR1 SGHVS and CDR2 FQNEAQ. The CDR3 here is CASSLAGWGTDTQYF. The CDR3, as DNA: TGTGCCAGCAGCTTAGCGGGATGGGGCACAGATACGCAGTATTTT.

V and J are TRBV7-9 and TRBJ1-5, with D unclear. Germline assignment: CDR1 SEHNR and CDR2 FQNEAQ (reference sequence). The CDR3 is 13 amino acids. V lost 5 bases and J 1 base, leaving 6 bases between the germline ends. CDR3 sequence (DNA): TGTGCCAGCAGCCTAACAAGCAATCAGCCCCAGCATTTT. This sequence encodes CASSLTSNQPQHF. The full variable domain, in which reference TRBV7-9 and TRBJ1-5 provide the parts outside the CDR3, is DTGVSQNPRHKITKRGQNVTFRCDPISEHNRLYWYRQTLGQGPEFLTYFQNEAQLEKSRLLSDRFSAERPKGSFSTLEIQRTEQGDSAMYLCASSLTSNQPQHFGDGTRLSIL.

V usage is TRBV7-2 and J usage is TRBJ2-7; TRBD2 might be the D (5 bases). V dropped 1 base and J dropped 5 bases, with 15 bases sitting between them. The length of the CDR3 is 15 residues. CDR1 is SGHTA and CDR2 is FQGNSA in the germline V gene. CDR3 residues: CASSLVATAAHEQYF. CDR3 DNA sequence: TGTGCCAGCAGCTTAGTAGCGACGGCGGCCCACGAGCAGTACTTC.

This clonotype was detected once. V usage is TRBV11-3 and J usage is TRBJ2-2; 12 bases map to TRBD2. Looked up from germline, CDR1 is SGHNT and CDR2 is YENEEA. The CDR3 runs 16 residues. Germline trimming cut 7 bases from V and 3 bases from J; bases unmatched to any gene: 6. CDR3 residues: CASIASGRADTGELFF. CDR3 DNA sequence: TGTGCCAGCATAGCTAGCGGGAGGGCCGACACCGGGGAGCTGTTTTTT.

The chain joins TRBV7-2 to TRBJ1-1; 9 bases line up with TRBD1. The junction had 11 bases not matched to a gene; V was cut back by 4 bases and J by 11 bases. CDR3 length equals 14 residues. Germline lookup yields CDR1 SGHTA and CDR2 FQGNSA. This CDR3 is CASSSQTGGVEAFF. The CDR3 nucleotides read TGTGCCAGCAGCTCCCAAACAGGGGGCGTGGAGGCTTTCTTT.

This clonotype has more than one count but fewer than ten. This sequence joins TRBV6-1 and TRBJ2-5, with 7 bases aligning to TRBD2. V shed 6 bases, J shed 7 bases, and the junction held 14 bases outside the gene matches. The CDR3 totals 15 residues. CDR1 is MNHNS, CDR2 SASEGT, per germline. As DNA, the CDR3 is TGTGCCAGCAGCACTACGAGCGGGGCCAAGGGGACCCAGTACTTC. Amino acids: CASSTTSGAKGTQYF.

The rearrangement uses TRBV27 and TRBJ1-1; D ambiguous. In germline, CDR1 is MNHEY, CDR2 SMNVEV (reference sequence). The CDR3 is made up of 12 amino acids. V shed 6 bases and J shed 0 bases, with 5 bases lying between them. In DNA, the CDR3 is TGTGCCAGCAGCCTGGTGAACACTGAAGCTTTCTTT. It specifies CASSLVNTEAFF.

The gene calls are TRBV21-1 and TRBJ1-4; no DNA check was done on the table's D call, TRBD1. TRBV21-1 is reported as a pseudogene. This CDR3 region has 15 residues. The CDR3 nucleotides are TGTGCCAGCAGCAAAAGGGGGGCAGGGGATGAAAAACTGTTTTTT. This translates into CASSKRGAGDEKLFF.

The gene calls are TRBV6-2 or TRBV6-3 and TRBJ2-7, with TRBD1 matching over 8 bases. Germline CDR1 is MNHEY and CDR2 is SVGEGT. There are 13 residues in the CDR3. V gave up 2 bases and J gave up 3 bases; unmatched junction bases: 0. CDR3 nucleotide sequence: TGTGCCAGCAGTTACACAGGGGGCTACGAGCAGTACTTC. Protein: CASSYTGGYEQYF.

The CDR3 coding sequence is TGTGCCAGCAGCCCGTACATCCGCGGACAGGGAAGAGGAGGCTACACCTTC. Translating gives CASSPYIRGQGRGGYTF. The chain employs TRBV7-8 and TRBJ1-2, with TRBD1 matching 8 bases. This CDR3 spans 17 amino acids. V dropped 5 bases and J dropped 8; count of bases not matched to a gene: 19. The germline gives CDR1 SGHVS, CDR2 FQNEAQ.

This clonotype was picked up one time. The chain employs TRBV20-1 and TRBJ1-1; 8 positions agree with TRBD1. Trimming removed 6 bases from V and 4 bases from J; junction bases left unmatched: 7. The CDR3 loop spans 13 amino acids. Germline V gene lookup returns CDR1 DFQATT and CDR2 SNEGSKA (reference sequence). The CDR3 DNA is TGCAGTGCAACGGGACAGGTGGGCACTGAAGCTTTCTTT. Translated, it gives CSATGQVGTEAFF.

This chain links TRBV20-1 with TRBJ2-5; perhaps TRBD1 as D (6 bases). Germline V gene sequence: CDR1 DFQATT, CDR2 SNEGSKA (reference sequence). V was cut by 7 bases and J by 5 bases, with 17 bases left in between. CDR3 length: 13 residues. The CDR3 loop reads CSGSQGYRETQYF. The DNA of the CDR3 is TGCAGTGGGTCACAGGGTTATCGGGAGACCCAGTACTTC.